The 3 T cell receptor beta chains reported below all come from one sample, sequenced in a study of cytomegalovirus exposure and HLA in healthy donors. A multiplex PCR was run with 60 Vbeta primers and 13 Jbeta primers. Repertoires were generated with immunoSEQ multiplex PCR, while TCRdb's copy carries only in-frame clones and drops some. The table shows about 230,000 clones, with about 80% occurring only once. Sequencing was performed on PBMCs. The receptors come from a woman in her thirties or forties in good health and CMV-seronegative.

The rearrangement joins TRBV7-3 to TRBJ2-2; 8 bases are a match to TRBD1. The V segment lost 5 bases and the J segment 6 bases; nucleotides outside the gene matches: 5. The CDR3 runs to 14 residues. Per germline, CDR1 SGHTA and CDR2 FQGTGA. CDR3 DNA: TGTGCCAGCAGCCGGACAGGGAATTCCGGGGAGCTGTTTTTT. Translating gives CASSRTGNSGELFF.

Comments on this clone: An end of the junction differs from the germline gene, which may be a read error. The chain uses TRBV29-1 and TRBJ1-2, with D possibly matching TRBD1 (6 bases). From germline, CDR1 is SQVTM and CDR2 ANQGSEA. The CDR3 extends over 16 amino acids. The CDR3 loop reads CSVPSGGGGSNYGYPF. CDR3 bases: TGCAGCGTCCCCTCGGGGGGCGGGGGCTCTAACTATGGCTACCCCTTC.

This chain connects TRBV29-1 to TRBJ2-2, with TRBD2 identical over 14 bases. This CDR3 is built from 16 residues. V was pared by 3 bases and J by 1 base, with 1 base of the junction left unmatched. Germline assignment: CDR1 SQVTM and CDR2 ANQGSEA. DNA for the CDR3: TGCAGCGTTGAGGGGACTAGCGGGGGGAACACCGGGGAGCTGTTTTTT. Amino acids: CSVEGTSGGNTGELFF.